The rows below give T cell receptor beta chains drawn from one sample of a study of human T cells and chemical hapten exposure. MiXCR was run by TCRdb on the RACE reads, yielding one entry per CDR3 protein. This table holds approximately 370,000 distinct CDR3 sequences, about 5% found once. Material: whole blood, obtained in connection with sensitization to the hapten diphenylcyclopropenone (DPC). These receptors originate from a woman younger than 35 with alopecia areata. Some clones in this sample may be carry-over from other donors' samples. Both conserved end residues are part of each CDR3. Each record gives: clone size, V gene, J gene, D gene, CDR3 protein, CDR3 DNA. D genes are given only for firm matches. Rows may omit the clone size; those that give it use once, few, many or a size class.

.	TRBV7-9	TRBJ2-7	.	CASSLTGNYQQYF	TGTGCCAGCAGCTTAACAGGGAACTACCAGCAGTACTTC
few	TRBV7-3	TRBJ1-1	.	CASSPSRGPGTEAFF	TGTGCCAGCAGCCCATCCAGGGGACCTGGGACTGAAGCTTTCTTT
many	TRBV4-2	TRBJ1-5	.	CASSQGRGSNQPQHF	TGTGCCAGCAGCCAAGGTCGGGGGAGCAATCAGCCCCAGCATTTT
many	TRBV5-1	TRBJ2-6	TRBD1	CASSFTGAGANVLTF	TGTGCCAGCAGTTTCACAGGGGCTGGGGCCAACGTCCTGACTTTC
many	TRBV7-2	TRBJ1-6	TRBD1	CASSPRDRNNSPLHF	TGTGCCAGCAGCCCCCGGGACAGAAATAATTCACCCCTCCACTTT
.	TRBV7-9	TRBJ2-3	.	CASSLVGVSISTDTQYF	TGTGCCAGCAGCTTAGTAGGGGTCTCGATTTCCACAGATACGCAGTATTTT
many	TRBV29-1	TRBJ1-2	.	CSSWTRGAEDGYTF	TGCAGTTCCTGGACTCGGGGGGCAGAGGACGGCTACACCTTC
few	TRBV11-2	TRBJ2-1	.	CASSLVGGPNNEQFF	TGTGCCAGCAGCTTAGTAGGGGGGCCGAACAATGAGCAGTTCTTC
many	TRBV27	TRBJ2-7	.	CASSFATEPYEQYF	TGTGCCAGCAGTTTTGCTACGGAGCCCTACGAGCAGTACTTC
.	TRBV7-2	TRBJ2-5	.	CASSFGWGKETQYF	TGTGCCAGCAGCTTTGGTTGGGGTAAAGAGACCCAGTACTTC
many	TRBV5-1	TRBJ1-2	TRBD1	CASSLERPGQGHGYTF	TGCGCCAGCAGCTTGGAGCGCCCGGGACAGGGTCATGGCTACACCTTC
few	TRBV12-3/TRBV12-4	TRBJ2-3	TRBD2	CASSFSGGVGADTQYF	TGTGCCAGCAGTTTTAGCGGGGGGGTCGGCGCAGATACGCAGTATTTT
few	TRBV12-3/TRBV12-4	TRBJ1-4	.	CASSYGTQGEKLFF	TGTGCCAGCAGTTATGGGACGCAGGGGGAAAAACTGTTTTTT
.	TRBV20-1	TRBJ2-1	.	CSASRQFF	TGCAGTGCTAGCCGCCAGTTCTTC
many	TRBV7-8	TRBJ2-1	TRBD2	CASSPGLEGLDGKFF	TGTGCCAGCAGCCCGGGACTAGAGGGCTTAGACGGCAAGTTCTTC
many	TRBV5-1	TRBJ1-6	.	CASRKGTNDNSPLHF	TGCGCCAGCAGAAAAGGGACAAACGATAATTCACCCCTCCACTTT
.	TRBV12-3/TRBV12-4	TRBJ1-4	TRBD1	CASRNRGGYEKLFF	TGTGCCAGCAGGAACAGGGGTGGTTACGAAAAACTGTTTTTT
.	TRBV12-3/TRBV12-4	TRBJ2-3	.	CASSLNRAPDTQYF	TGTGCCAGCAGTTTAAACCGCGCCCCAGATACGCAGTATTTT
.	TRBV6-1	TRBJ2-7	.	CASSDRARGDEQYF	TGTGCCAGCAGTGATCGGGCCAGGGGTGACGAGCAGTACTTC
.	TRBV7-2	TRBJ2-3	.	CASSLAGILKPGTDTQYF	TGTGCCAGCAGCTTAGCGGGGATCCTTAAACCAGGGACAGATACGCAGTATTTT
few	TRBV7-2	TRBJ1-4	.	CASSPLITNEKLFF	TGTGCCAGCAGCCCTCTCATCACTAATGAAAAACTGTTTTTT
few	TRBV10-3	TRBJ1-3	TRBD1	CAAGPGTGSRNTIYF	TGTGCCGCGGGCCCAGGGACAGGGAGTAGAAACACCATATATTTT
.	TRBV4-2	TRBJ2-1	TRBD2	CASSQAGGGSYNEQFF	TGTGCCAGCAGCCAAGCTGGCGGGGGCTCCTACAATGAGCAGTTCTTC
many	TRBV6-2/TRBV6-3	TRBJ2-1	.	CASSYSATYNEQFF	TGTGCCAGCAGTTACTCGGCCACCTACAATGAGCAGTTCTTC
many	TRBV5-1	TRBJ1-6	TRBD1	CATGTGDSPLHF	TGCGCCACTGGGACAGGTGATTCACCCCTCCACTTT
many	TRBV6-6	TRBJ2-7	.	CASSPEWGEQYF	TGTGCCAGCAGTCCCGAGTGGGGAGAGCAGTACTTC
.	TRBV11-3	TRBJ2-1	.	CASSGVNTNEQFF	TGTGCCAGCAGTGGAGTTAATACCAATGAGCAGTTCTTC
many	TRBV5-1	TRBJ2-5	.	CASTLGGGETQYF	TGCGCCAGCACCCTCGGAGGGGGGGAGACCCAGTACTTC
.	TRBV29-1	TRBJ1-2	TRBD1	CSDQDRRYGYTF	TGCAGCGATCAGGACAGGCGATATGGCTACACCTTC
many	TRBV6-6	TRBJ1-4	TRBD1	CASSSWDRGATNEKLFF	TGTGCCAGCAGTTCCTGGGACAGGGGTGCAACTAATGAAAAACTGTTTTTT
many	TRBV4-2	TRBJ2-3	.	CASSQVPSSTDTQYF	TGTGCCAGCAGCCAAGTACCCTCTAGCACAGATACGCAGTATTTT
many	TRBV6-5	TRBJ2-3	TRBD1	CASSRATFQGDTDTQYF	TGTGCCAGCAGTCGCGCCACCTTTCAGGGGGACACAGATACGCAGTATTTT
.	TRBV11-1	TRBJ2-3	.	CASSLRRTASTDTQYF	TGTGCCAGCAGCTTAAGACGGACAGCTAGCACAGATACGCAGTATTTT
.	TRBV6-2/TRBV6-3	TRBJ2-7	.	CASRSPWYEQYF	TGTGCCAGCAGATCCCCGTGGTACGAGCAGTACTTC
many	TRBV2	TRBJ2-5	.	CARRVQETQYF	TGTGCCAGGAGGGTCCAAGAGACCCAGTACTTC
many	TRBV18	TRBJ2-7	TRBD1	CASSPKRTGAEEQYF	TGTGCCAGCTCACCAAAACGGACAGGGGCGGAGGAGCAGTACTTC
many	TRBV7-2	TRBJ2-1	.	CASSLGNRDSYNEQFF	TGTGCCAGCAGCTTAGGGAACAGGGACTCCTACAATGAGCAGTTCTTC
many	TRBV3-1	TRBJ2-3	.	CASSQDPGTDTQYF	TGTGCCAGCAGCCAGGACCCTGGCACAGATACGCAGTATTTT
.	TRBV28	TRBJ1-2	.	CATTLGGAAAYGYTF	TGTGCCACCACCTTGGGGGGGGCGGCGGCCTATGGCTACACCTTC
many	TRBV2	TRBJ2-2	.	CASSLEQVQAGELFF	TGTGCCAGCAGTTTAGAACAGGTTCAGGCCGGGGAGCTGTTTTTT
many	TRBV11-2	TRBJ2-3	TRBD2	CASSPRERGATDTQYF	TGTGCCAGCAGCCCCCGAGAGCGGGGGGCCACAGATACGCAGTATTTT
.	TRBV5-1	TRBJ2-5	.	CASSWDGPATQYF	TGCGCCAGCAGTTGGGACGGCCCAGCGACCCAGTACTTC
many	TRBV5-1	TRBJ2-4	TRBD1	CASSSNTGAVAKNIQYF	TGCGCCAGCAGCTCGAATACAGGGGCTGTGGCCAAAAACATTCAGTACTTC
many	TRBV12-3/TRBV12-4	TRBJ1-5	.	CASRGGTSSQPQHF	TGTGCCAGCAGGGGGGGGACATCTTCTCAGCCCCAGCATTTT
few	TRBV3-1	TRBJ2-5	TRBD1	CASSQRGGQGNSPETQYF	TGTGCCAGCAGCCAGAGGGGTGGACAGGGAAATTCTCCCGAGACCCAGTACTTC
.	TRBV4-3	TRBJ1-2	.	CASSQVQGFDYGYTF	TGCGCCAGCAGCCAAGTACAGGGATTCGACTATGGCTACACCTTC
many	TRBV7-2	TRBJ2-1	.	CASSLAAGYNEQFF	TGTGCCAGCAGCTTGGCGGCAGGTTACAATGAGCAGTTCTTC
few	TRBV7-9	TRBJ1-6	.	CASSYGVFGSYNSPLHF	TGTGCCAGCAGTTACGGGGTTTTCGGCTCCTATAATTCACCCCTCCACTTT
.	TRBV29-1	TRBJ2-3	.	CSVDVSSTDTQYF	TGCAGCGTTGACGTTTCATCCACAGATACGCAGTATTTT
.	TRBV5-1	TRBJ1-4	.	CASSFLDTQNEKLFF	TGCGCCAGCAGCTTCCTGGACACCCAAAATGAAAAACTGTTTTTT
many	TRBV6-4	TRBJ2-3	.	CASSGTTRAQYF	TGTGCCAGCAGTGGGACTACCCGAGCGCAGTATTTT
many	TRBV6-6	TRBJ2-7	TRBD1	CASSYLGQFYEQYF	TGTGCCAGCAGTTACCTGGGACAGTTCTACGAGCAGTACTTC
few	TRBV18	TRBJ2-4	TRBD1	CASSPGQGNIQYF	TGTGCCAGCTCACCAGGACAGGGAAACATTCAGTACTTC
.	TRBV7-6	TRBJ1-5	.	CASSLEQGNQPQHF	TGTGCCAGCAGCTTAGAACAGGGCAATCAGCCCCAGCATTTT
few	TRBV7-2	TRBJ1-5	.	CASSLVSDQPQHF	TGTGCCAGCAGCTTAGTCTCGGATCAGCCCCAGCATTTT
many	TRBV24-1	TRBJ2-7	.	CATSDFTGSSYEQYF	TGTGCCACCAGTGATTTCACAGGTAGCTCCTACGAGCAGTACTTC
few	TRBV21-1	TRBJ2-6	.	CASSSPRVSGANVLTF	TGTGCCAGCAGCTCCCCTAGGGTTTCTGGGGCCAACGTCCTGACTTTC
few	TRBV3-1	TRBJ2-7	.	CASSQVDVEQYF	TGTGCCAGCAGCCAAGTTGACGTCGAGCAGTACTTC
.	TRBV10-3	TRBJ2-2	TRBD2	CAISSSGGTGELFF	TGTGCCATCAGTTCTAGCGGCGGCACCGGGGAGCTGTTTTTT